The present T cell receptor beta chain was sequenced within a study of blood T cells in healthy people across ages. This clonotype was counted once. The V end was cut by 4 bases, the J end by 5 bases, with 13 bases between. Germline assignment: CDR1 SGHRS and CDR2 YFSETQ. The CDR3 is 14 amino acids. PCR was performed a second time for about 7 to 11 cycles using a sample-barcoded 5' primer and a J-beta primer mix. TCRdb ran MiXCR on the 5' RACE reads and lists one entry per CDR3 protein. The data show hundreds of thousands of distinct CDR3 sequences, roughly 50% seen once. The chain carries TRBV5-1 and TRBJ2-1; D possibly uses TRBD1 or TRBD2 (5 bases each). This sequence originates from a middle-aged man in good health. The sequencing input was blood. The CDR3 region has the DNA TGCGCCAGCAGCCCGGTCGGGACGGACAATGAGCAGTTCTTC. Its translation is CASSPVGTDNEQFF.